A selection of T cell receptor beta chains follows, all from one sample in a study of cytomegalovirus exposure and HLA in healthy donors. Assay used: immunoSEQ multiplex PCR; TCRdb lists only in-frame clones, some missing. This table has about 82,000 clones, 9.5% to 13% appearing once. Sequences were obtained from PBMCs. These receptors were obtained from a man between 60 and 75 years old in good health and CMV-seropositive. CDR3s include the opening cysteine and the closing phenylalanine or tryptophan. A D gene is named only where the DNA matches it firmly.

>-|14|TRBV27
CASSLGDSYNEQFF
>-|15|TRBV28
CASSFSPGSPYGYTF
>TRBD1|14|TRBV5-1
CASHPGTGNYGYTF
>TRBD1|14|TRBV28
CASRTTDRVEGYTF
>TRBD2|14|TRBV6-4
CASSEGTSEYEQYF
>TRBD1|15|TRBV30
CAGTGVKATNEKLFF
>-|17|TRBV9
CASSVEGTALIKDTQYF
>-|13|TRBV9
CASTGSHSYGYTF
>-|15|TRBV19
CASSMMPRGWTEAFF
>TRBD1|16|TRBV30
CAWSVTGTASNQPQHF
>TRBD1|13|TRBV5-1
CASRADRNYGYTF
>TRBD1|15|TRBV5-8
CASSQPDRDQDEQYF
>TRBD1|14|TRBV7-2
CASSPRTGEKPQHF
>-|16|TRBV11-2
CASSPLGASSGNTIYF
>TRBD1|14|TRBV2
CASTGTGGQETQYF
>-|15|TRBV5-1
CASSPGQSSYNEQFF
>TRBD1|15|TRBV15
CATSTLQGAINEQFF
>TRBD1|16|TRBV10-3
CAISDRRQGEADTQYF
>-|14|TRBV7-8
CASSLRDSNNEQFF
>-|15|TRBV9
CASSVEVGANEKLFF
>-|13|TRBV11-1
CASSMTLDEKLFF
>TRBD1|12|TRBV28
CASRQGYTEAFF
>TRBD1|16|TRBV27
CASRRETGAFNYGYTF
>TRBD1|13|TRBV11-1
CASSPRGQGPQHF
>-|16|TRBV5-1
CASSLAAGSSTDTQYF
>TRBD1|14|TRBV7-2
CASGRGLNNEKLFF
>-|14|TRBV19
CASTPGGGRETQYF
>TRBD2|17|TRBV27
CASSPRAGLAEDNEQFF
>-|16|TRBV9
CASSVATGFSVGEAFF
>-|12|TRBV28
CASSWGLAEQYF
>TRBD2|13|TRBV7-3
CASSSPSGNEQFF
>TRBD2|14|TRBV19
CASSPSGPANTQYF
>TRBD2|16|TRBV5-1
CASSFGLAGGDNEQFF
>-|14|TRBV6-5
CASSYGGSTDTQYF
>TRBD2|16|TRBV5-4
CASSRGLAENTGELFF
>TRBD1|15|TRBV6-5
CASTRGQQDNYGYTF
>-|11|TRBV20-1
CSARDREKLFF
>TRBD2|15|TRBV7-2
CASSLGSGGGETQYF
>-|10|TRBV6-6
CASKEEKLFF
>TRBD1|15|TRBV19
CASSIGWDRGDTQYF
>TRBD1|16|TRBV30
CAWSSSRDRLNQPQHF
>TRBD2|17|TRBV7-2
CASSLEAAGVTSNEQYF
>TRBD2|15|TRBV7-6
CASSRDSGVYNEQFF
>-|14|TRBV5-1
CASSLGADGNTIYF
>-|15|TRBV6-4
CASSDSRYSNQPQHF